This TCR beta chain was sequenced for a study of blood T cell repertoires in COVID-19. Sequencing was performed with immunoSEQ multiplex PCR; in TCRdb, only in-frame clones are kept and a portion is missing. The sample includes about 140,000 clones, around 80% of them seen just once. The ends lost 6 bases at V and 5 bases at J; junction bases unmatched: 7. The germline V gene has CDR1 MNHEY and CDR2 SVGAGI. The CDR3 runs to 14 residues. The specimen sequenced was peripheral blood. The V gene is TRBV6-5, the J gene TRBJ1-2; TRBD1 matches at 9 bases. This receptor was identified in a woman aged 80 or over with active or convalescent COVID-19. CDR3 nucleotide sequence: TGTGCCAGCAGGAGTCAAGGACAGGGGTATGGCTACACCTTC. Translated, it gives CASRSQGQGYGYTF.